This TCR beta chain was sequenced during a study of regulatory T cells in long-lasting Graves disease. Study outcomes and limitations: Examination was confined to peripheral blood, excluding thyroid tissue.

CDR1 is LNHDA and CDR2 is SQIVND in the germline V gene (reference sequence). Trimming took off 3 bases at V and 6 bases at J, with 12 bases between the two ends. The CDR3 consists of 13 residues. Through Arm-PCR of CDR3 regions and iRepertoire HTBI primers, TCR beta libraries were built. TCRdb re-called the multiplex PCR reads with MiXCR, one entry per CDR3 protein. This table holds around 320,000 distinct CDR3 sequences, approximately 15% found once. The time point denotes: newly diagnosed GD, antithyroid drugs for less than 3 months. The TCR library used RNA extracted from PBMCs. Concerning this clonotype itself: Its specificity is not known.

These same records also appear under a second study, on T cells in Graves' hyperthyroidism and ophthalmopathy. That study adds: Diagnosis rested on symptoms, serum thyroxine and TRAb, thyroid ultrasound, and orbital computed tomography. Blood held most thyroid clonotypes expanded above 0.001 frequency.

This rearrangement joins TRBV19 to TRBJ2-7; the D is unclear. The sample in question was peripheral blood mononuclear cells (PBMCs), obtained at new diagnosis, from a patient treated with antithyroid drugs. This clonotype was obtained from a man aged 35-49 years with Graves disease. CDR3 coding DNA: TGTGCCAGTAGTATTTCTGCAGAGCGCGAGCAGTACTTC. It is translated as CASSISAEREQYF.